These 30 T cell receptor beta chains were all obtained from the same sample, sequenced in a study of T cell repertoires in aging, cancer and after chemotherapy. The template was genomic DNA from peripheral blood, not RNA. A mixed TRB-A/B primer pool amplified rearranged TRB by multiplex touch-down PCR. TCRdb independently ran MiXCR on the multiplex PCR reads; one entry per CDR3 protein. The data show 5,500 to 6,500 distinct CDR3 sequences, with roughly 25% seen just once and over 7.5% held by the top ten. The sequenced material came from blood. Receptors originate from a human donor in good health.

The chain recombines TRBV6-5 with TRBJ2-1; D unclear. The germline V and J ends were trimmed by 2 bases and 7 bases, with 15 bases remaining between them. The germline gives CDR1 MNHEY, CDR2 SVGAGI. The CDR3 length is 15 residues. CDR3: CASSYRGPSPNEQFF. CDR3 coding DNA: TGTGCCAGCAGTTACCGCGGCCCGAGCCCTAATGAGCAGTTCTTC.

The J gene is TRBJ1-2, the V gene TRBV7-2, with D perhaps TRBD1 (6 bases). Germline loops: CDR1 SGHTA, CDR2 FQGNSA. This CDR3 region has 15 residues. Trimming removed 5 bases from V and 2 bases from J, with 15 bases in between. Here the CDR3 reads CASSTELTGNYGYTF. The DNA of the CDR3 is TGTGCCAGCAGCACGGAATTAACAGGGAACTATGGCTACACCTTC.

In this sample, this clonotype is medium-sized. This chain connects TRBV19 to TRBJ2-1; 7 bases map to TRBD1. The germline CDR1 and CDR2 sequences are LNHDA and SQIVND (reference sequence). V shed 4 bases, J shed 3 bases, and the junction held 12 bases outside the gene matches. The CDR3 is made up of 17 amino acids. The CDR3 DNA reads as TGTGCCAGTAGTACCTCGTCCAGGGGGTCGAACTACAATGAGCAGTTCTTC. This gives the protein CASSTSSRGSNYNEQFF.

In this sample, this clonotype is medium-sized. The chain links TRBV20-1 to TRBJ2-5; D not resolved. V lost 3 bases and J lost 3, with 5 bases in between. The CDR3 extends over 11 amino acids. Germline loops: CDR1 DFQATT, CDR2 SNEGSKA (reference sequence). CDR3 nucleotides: TGCAGTGCTAGCGTTGAAGAGACCCAGTACTTC. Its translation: CSASVEETQYF.

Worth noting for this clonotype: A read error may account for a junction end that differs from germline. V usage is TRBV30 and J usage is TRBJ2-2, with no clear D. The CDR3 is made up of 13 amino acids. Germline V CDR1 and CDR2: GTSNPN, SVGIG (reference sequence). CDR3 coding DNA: TGTGCCAGGAGCGTGGATAACACCGGGGAGCTGTTTTTT. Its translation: CARSVDNTGELFF. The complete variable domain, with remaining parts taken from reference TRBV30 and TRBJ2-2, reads SQTIHQWPATLVQPVGSPLSLECTVEGTSNPNLYWYRQAAGRGLQLLFYSVGIGQISSEVPQNLSASRPQDRQFILSSKKLLLSDSGFYLCARSVDNTGELFFGEGSRLTVL.

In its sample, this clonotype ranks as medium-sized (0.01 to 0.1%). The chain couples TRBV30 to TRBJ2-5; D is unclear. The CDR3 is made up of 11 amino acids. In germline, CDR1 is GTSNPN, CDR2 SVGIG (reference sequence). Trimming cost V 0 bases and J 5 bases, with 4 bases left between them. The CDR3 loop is CAWSVGETQYF. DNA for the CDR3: TGTGCCTGGAGTGTCGGGGAGACCCAGTACTTC.

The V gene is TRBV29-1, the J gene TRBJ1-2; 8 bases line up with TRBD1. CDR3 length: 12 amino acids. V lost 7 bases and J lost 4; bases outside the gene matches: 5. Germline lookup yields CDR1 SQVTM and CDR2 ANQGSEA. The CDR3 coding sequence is TGCAGCGCCAGGACAGGGTTCTATGGCTACACCTTC. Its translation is CSARTGFYGYTF.

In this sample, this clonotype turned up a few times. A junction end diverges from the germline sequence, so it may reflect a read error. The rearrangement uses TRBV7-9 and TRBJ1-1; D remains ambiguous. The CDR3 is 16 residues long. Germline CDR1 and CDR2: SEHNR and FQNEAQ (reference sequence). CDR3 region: CASSVATGQRNTEAFF. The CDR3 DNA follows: TGTGCCAGCAGCGTAGCTACCGGGCAGAGGAACACTGAAGCTTTCTTT.

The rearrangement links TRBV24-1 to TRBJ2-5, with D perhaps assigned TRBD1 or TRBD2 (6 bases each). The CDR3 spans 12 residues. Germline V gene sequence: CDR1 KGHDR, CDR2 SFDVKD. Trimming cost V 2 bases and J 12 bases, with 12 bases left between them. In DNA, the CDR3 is TGTGCCACCAGTGATTGGGACGGGGGCAAGTACTTC. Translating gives CATSDWDGGKYF.

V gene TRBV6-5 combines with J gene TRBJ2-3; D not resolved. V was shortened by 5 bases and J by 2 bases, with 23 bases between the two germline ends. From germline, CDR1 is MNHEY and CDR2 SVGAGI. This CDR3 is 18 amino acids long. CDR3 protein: CASSVGRKKTTNTDTQYF. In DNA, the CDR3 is TGTGCCAGCAGTGTTGGCAGGAAGAAAACCACCAACACAGATACGCAGTATTTT.

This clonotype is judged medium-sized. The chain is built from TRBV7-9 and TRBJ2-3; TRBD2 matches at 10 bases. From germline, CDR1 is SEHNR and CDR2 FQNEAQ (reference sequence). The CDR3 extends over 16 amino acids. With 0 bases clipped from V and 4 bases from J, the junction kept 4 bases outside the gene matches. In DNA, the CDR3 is TGTGCCAGCAGCTTAGCGGCTAGCGGGAGATCAGATACGCAGTATTTT. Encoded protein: CASSLAASGRSDTQYF.

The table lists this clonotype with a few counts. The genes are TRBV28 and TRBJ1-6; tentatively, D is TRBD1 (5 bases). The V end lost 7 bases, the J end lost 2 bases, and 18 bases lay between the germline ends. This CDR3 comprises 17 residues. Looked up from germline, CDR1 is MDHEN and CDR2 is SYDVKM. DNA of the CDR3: TGTGCCAGCAACCCGGGGCCCGGGATGGCCTATAATTCACCCCTCCACTTT. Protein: CASNPGPGMAYNSPLHF.

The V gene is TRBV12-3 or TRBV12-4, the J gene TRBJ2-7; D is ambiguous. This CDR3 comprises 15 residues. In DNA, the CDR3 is TGTGCTAGTGGTCCGCGGACGGCTGCTGCCTACGAGCAGTACTTC. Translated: CASGPRTAAAYEQYF.

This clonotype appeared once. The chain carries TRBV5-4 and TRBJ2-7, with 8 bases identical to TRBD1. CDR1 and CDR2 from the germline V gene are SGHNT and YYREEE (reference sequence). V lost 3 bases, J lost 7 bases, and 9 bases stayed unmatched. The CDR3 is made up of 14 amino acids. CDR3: CASSSGQVDNEQYF. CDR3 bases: TGTGCCAGCAGCTCGGGACAGGTTGACAATGAGCAGTACTTC.

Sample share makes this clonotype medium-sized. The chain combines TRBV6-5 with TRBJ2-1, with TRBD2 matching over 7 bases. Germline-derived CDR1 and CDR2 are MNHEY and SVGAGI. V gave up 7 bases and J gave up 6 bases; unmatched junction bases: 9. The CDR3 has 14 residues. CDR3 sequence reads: CASNFGRTTNEQFF. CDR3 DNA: TGTGCCAGCAACTTCGGGAGGACAACCAATGAGCAGTTCTTC.

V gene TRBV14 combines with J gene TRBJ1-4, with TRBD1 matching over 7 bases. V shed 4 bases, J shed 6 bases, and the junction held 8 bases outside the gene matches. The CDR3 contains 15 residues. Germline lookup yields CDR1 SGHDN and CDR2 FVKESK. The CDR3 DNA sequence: TGTGCCAGCAGCCTGCTGACAGGGTCGCATGAAAAACTGTTTTTT. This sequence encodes CASSLLTGSHEKLFF.

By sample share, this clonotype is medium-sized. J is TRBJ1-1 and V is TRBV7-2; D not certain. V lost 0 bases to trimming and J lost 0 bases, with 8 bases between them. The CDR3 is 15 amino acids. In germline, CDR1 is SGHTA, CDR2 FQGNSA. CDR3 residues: CASSLAADVNTEAFF. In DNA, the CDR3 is TGTGCCAGCAGCTTAGCTGCGGACGTGAACACTGAAGCTTTCTTT.

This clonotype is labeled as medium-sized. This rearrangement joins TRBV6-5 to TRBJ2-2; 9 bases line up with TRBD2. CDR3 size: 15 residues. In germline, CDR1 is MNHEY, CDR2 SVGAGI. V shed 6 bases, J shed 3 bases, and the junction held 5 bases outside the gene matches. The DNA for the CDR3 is TGTGCCAGCAGATTAGCGGGAGTTTACACCGGGGAGCTGTTTTTT. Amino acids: CASRLAGVYTGELFF.

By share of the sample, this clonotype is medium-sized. Here the CDR3 reads CASSYSGGDTEAFF. CDR3 sequence (DNA): TGTGCCAGCAGTTACTCCGGCGGGGACACTGAAGCTTTCTTT. The chain employs TRBV6-6 and TRBJ1-1; D ambiguous. CDR3 length equals 14 residues. The germline V gene encodes CDR1 MNHNY and CDR2 SVGAGI (reference sequence). The V and J ends lost 0 bases and 3 bases respectively, with 8 bases between them.

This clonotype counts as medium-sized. CDR3 loop: CASSLRQDYGYTF. The CDR3 DNA follows: TGTGCCAGCAGCTTACGACAGGACTATGGCTACACCTTC. The J gene is TRBJ1-2, the V gene TRBV7-9, with D possibly TRBD1 on 6 matching bases. In germline, CDR1 is SEHNR, CDR2 FQNEAQ (reference sequence). V was shortened by 2 bases and J by 3 bases, with 7 bases between the two germline ends. The CDR3 contains 13 residues.

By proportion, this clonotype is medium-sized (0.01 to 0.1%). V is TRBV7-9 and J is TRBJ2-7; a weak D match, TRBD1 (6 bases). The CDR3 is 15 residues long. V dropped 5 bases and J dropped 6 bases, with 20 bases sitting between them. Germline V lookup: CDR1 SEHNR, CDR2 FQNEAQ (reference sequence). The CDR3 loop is CASSHSGDPFIEQYV. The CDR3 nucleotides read TGTGCCAGCAGCCATTCAGGGGATCCCTTTATCGAGCAGTACGTC.

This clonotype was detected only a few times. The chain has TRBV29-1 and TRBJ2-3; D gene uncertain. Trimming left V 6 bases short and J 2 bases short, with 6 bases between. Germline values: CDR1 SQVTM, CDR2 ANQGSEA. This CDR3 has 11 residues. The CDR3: CSVRYTDTQYF. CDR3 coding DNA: TGCAGCGTCCGGTACACAGATACGCAGTATTTT.

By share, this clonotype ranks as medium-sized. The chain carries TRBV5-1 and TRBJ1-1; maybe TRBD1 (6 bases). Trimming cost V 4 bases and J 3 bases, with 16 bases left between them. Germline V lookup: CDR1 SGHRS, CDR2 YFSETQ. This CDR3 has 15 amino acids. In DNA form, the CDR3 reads TGCGCCAGCAGCCCGGGACACCTAGGTGACACTGAAGCTTTCTTT. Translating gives CASSPGHLGDTEAFF.

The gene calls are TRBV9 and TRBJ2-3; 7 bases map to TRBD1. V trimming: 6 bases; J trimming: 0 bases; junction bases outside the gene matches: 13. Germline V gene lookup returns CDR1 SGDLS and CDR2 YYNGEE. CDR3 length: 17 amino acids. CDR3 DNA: TGTGCCAGCAACCCTGAGGGGGCTAGCCGTAGCACAGATACGCAGTATTTT. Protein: CASNPEGASRSTDTQYF.

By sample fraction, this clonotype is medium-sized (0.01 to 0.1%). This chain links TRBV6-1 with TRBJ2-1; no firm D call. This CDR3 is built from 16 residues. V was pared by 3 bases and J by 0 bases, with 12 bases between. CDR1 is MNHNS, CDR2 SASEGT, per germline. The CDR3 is CASSDPPQSSYNEQFF. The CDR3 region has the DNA TGTGCCAGCAGTGACCCACCCCAGAGCTCCTACAATGAGCAGTTCTTC.

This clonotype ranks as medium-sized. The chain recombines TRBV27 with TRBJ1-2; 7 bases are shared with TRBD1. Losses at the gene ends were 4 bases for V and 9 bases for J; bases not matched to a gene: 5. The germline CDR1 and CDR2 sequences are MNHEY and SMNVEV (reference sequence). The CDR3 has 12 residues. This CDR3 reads CASSSLTGSYTF. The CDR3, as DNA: TGTGCCAGCAGTTCCTTGACAGGGAGCTACACCTTC.

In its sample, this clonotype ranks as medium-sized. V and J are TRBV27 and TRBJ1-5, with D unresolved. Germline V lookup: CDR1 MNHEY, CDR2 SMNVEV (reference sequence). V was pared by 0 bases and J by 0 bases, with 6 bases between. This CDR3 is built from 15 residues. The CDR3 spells CASSLSQYSNQPQHF. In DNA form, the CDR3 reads TGTGCCAGCAGTTTATCCCAGTATAGCAATCAGCCCCAGCATTTT.

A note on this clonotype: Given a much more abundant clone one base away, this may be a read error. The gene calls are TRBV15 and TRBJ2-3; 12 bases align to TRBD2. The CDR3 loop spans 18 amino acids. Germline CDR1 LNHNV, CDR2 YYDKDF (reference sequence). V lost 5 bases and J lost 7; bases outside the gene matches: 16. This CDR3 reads CATSPQTGTSGLVNTQYF. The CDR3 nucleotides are TGTGCCACCAGCCCCCAAACCGGGACTAGCGGGTTAGTAAATACGCAGTATTTT. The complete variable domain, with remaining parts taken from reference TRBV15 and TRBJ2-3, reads DAMVIQNPRYQVTQFGKPVTLSCSQTLNHNVMYWYQQKSSQAPKLLFHYYDKDFNNEADTPDNFQSRRPNTSFCFLDIRSPGLGDTAMYLCATSPQTGTSGLVNTQYFGPGTRLTVL.

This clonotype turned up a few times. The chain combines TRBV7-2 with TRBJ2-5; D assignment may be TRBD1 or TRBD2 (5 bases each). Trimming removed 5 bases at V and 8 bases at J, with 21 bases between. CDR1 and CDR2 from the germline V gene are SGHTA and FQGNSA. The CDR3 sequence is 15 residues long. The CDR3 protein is CASSPTGATLETQYF. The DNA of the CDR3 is TGTGCCAGCAGCCCGACCGGGGCCACCCTGGAAACCCAGTACTTC.

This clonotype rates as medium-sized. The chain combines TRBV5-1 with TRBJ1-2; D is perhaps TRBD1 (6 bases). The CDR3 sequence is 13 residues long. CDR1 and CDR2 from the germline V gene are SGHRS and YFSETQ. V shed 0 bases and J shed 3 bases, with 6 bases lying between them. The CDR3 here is CASSLDRDYGYTF. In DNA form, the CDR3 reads TGCGCCAGCAGCTTGGACAGGGACTATGGCTACACCTTC.